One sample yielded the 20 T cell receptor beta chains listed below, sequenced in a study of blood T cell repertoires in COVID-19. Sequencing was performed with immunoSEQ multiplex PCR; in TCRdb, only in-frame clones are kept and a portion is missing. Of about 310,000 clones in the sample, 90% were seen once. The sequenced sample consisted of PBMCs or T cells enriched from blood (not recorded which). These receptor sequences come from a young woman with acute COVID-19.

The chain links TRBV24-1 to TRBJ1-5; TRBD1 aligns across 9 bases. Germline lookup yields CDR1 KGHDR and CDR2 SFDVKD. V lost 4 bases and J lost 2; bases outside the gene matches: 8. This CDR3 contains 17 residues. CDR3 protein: CATSDAGTGFGNQPQHF. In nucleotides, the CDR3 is TGTGCCACCAGTGACGCTGGGACAGGGTTTGGCAATCAGCCCCAGCATTTT.

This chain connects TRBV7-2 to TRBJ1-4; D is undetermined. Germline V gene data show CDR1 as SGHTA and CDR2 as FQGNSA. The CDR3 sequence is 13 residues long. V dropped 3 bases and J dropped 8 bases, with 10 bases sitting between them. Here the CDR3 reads CASSLGRAEKLFF. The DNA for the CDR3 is TGTGCCAGCAGCTTGGGTAGAGCGGAAAAACTGTTTTTT. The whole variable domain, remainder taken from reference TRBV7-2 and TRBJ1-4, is GAGVSQSPSNKVTEKGKDVELRCDPISGHTALYWYRQSLGQGLEFLIYFQGNSAPDKSGLPSDRFSAERTGGSVSTLTIQRTQQEDSAVYLCASSLGRAEKLFFGSGTQLSVL.

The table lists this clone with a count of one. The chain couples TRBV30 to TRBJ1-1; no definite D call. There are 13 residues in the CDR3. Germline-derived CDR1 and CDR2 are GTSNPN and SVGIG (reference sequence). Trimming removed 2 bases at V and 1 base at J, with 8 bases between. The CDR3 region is CAWSLDGNTEAFF. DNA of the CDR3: TGTGCCTGGAGTCTAGACGGGAACACTGAAGCTTTCTTT.

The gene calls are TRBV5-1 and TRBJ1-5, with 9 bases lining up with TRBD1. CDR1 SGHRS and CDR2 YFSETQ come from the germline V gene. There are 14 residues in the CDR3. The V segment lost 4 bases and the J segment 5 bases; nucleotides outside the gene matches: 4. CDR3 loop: CASSPTGGHQPQHF. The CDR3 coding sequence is TGCGCCAGCAGCCCGACAGGGGGTCATCAGCCCCAGCATTTT.

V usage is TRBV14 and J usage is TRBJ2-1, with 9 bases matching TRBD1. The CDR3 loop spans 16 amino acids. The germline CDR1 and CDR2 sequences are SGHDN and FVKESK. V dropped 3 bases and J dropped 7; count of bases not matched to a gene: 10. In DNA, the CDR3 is TGTGCCAGCAGCCAGCCGGGACAGGGTTGGAGAAATGAGCAGTTCTTC. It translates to CASSQPGQGWRNEQFF.

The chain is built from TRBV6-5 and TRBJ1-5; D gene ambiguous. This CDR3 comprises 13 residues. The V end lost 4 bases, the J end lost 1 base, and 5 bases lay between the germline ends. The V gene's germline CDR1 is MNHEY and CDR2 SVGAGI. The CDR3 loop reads CASSSGSNQPQHF. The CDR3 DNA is TGTGCCAGCAGTTCCGGGAGCAATCAGCCCCAGCATTTT.

The CDR3 sequence: CATSRAISGNEQFF. The CDR3 DNA follows: TGTGCCACCAGCAGAGCCATTAGCGGCAATGAGCAGTTCTTC. This chain uses TRBV15 with TRBJ2-1; weak D call: TRBD2 (6 bases). Germline-derived CDR1 and CDR2 are LNHNV and YYDKDF (reference sequence). Trimming shortened V by 1 base and J by 6 bases, and 10 bases separated the two germline ends. The CDR3 is 14 amino acids.

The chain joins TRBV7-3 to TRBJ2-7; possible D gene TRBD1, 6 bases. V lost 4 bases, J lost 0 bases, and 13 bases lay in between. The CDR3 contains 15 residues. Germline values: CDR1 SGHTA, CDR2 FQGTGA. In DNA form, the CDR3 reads TGTGCCAGCAGCTCCCAGACAGGAAGCTCCTACGAGCAGTACTTC. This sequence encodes CASSSQTGSSYEQYF.

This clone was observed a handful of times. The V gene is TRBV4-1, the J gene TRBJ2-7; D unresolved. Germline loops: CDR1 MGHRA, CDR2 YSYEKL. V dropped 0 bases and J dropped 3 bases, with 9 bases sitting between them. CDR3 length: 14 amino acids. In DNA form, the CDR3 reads TGCGCCAGCAGCCAAGATATGGCCAACTACGAGCAGTACTTC. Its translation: CASSQDMANYEQYF.

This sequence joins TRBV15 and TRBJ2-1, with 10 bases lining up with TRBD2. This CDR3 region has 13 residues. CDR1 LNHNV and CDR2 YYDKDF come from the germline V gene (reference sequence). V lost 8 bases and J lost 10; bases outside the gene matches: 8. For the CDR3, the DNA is TGTGCCACCGAGGTAGCGGGAGGCGAGGAGCAGTTCTTC. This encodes CATEVAGGEEQFF.

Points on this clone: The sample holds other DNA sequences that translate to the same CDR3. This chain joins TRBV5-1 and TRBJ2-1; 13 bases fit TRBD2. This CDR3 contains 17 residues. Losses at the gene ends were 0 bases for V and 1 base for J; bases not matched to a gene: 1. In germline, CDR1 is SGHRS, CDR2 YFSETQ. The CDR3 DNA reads TGCGCCAGCAGCTTGGAGGGACTAGCGGGATCCTACAATGAGCAGTTCTTC. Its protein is CASSLEGLAGSYNEQFF.

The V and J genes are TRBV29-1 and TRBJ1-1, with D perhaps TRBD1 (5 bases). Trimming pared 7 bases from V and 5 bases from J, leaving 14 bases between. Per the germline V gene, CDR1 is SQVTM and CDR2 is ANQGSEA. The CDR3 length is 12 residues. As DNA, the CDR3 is TGCAGCGGGGACTCACGAAGGACTGAAGCTTTCTTT. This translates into CSGDSRRTEAFF.

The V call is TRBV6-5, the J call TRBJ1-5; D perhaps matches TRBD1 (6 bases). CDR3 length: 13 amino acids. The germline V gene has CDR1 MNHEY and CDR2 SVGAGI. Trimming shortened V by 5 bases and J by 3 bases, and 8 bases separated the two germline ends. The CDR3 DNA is TGTGCCAGCAGTACAGGGTCCAATCAGCCCCAGCATTTT. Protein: CASSTGSNQPQHF.

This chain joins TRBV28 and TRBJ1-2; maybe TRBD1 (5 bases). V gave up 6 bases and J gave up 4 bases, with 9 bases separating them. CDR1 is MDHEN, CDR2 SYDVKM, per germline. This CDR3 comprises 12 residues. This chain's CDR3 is CASSDSSYGYTF. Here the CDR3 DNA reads TGTGCCAGCAGCGACAGCAGCTATGGCTACACCTTC.

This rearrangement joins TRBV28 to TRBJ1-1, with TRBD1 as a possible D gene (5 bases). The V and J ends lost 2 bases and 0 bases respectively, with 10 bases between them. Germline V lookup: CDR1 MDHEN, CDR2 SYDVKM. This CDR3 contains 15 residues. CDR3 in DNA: TGTGCCAGCAGTTTAAACCCAGGGATGAACACTGAAGCTTTCTTT. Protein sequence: CASSLNPGMNTEAFF.

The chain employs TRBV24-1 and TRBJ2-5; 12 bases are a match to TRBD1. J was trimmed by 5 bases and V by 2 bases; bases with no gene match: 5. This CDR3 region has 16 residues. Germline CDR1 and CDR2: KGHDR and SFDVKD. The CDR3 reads CATSDSGTGGRETQYF. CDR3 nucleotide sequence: TGTGCCACCAGTGATTCCGGGACAGGGGGCCGGGAGACCCAGTACTTC.

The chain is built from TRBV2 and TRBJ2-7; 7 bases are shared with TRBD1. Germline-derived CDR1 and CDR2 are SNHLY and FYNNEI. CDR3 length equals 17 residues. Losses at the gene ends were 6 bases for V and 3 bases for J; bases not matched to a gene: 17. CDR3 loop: CASSEPPLDRVIYEQYF. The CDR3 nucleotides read TGTGCCAGCAGCGAACCGCCCCTTGACAGGGTCATCTACGAGCAGTACTTC.

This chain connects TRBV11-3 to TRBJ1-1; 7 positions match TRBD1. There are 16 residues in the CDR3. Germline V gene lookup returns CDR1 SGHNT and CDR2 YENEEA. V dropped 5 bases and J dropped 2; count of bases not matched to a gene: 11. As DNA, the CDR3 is TGTGCCAGCAGCCCAGATGGACAGGTTTCAAACACTGAAGCTTTCTTT. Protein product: CASSPDGQVSNTEAFF. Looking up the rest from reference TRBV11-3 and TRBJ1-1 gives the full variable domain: EAGVVQSPRYKIIEKKQPVAFWCNPISGHNTLYWYLQNLGQGPELLIRYENEEAVDDSQLPKDRFSAERLKGVDSTLKIQPAELGDSAVYLCASSPDGQVSNTEAFFGQGTRLTVV.

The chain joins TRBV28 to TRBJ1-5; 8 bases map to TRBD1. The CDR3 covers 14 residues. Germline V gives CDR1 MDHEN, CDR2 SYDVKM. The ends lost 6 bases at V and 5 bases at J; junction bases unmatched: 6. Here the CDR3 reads CASSSMTGDQPQHF. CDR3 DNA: TGTGCCAGCAGCTCAATGACAGGGGATCAGCCCCAGCATTTT.

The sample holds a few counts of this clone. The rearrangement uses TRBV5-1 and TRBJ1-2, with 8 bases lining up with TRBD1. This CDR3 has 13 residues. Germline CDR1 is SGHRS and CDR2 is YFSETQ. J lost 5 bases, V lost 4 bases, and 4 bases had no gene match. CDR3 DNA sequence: TGCGCCAGCAGCCAGGACAGGGAGTATGGCTACACCTTC. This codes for CASSQDREYGYTF.